One sample yielded the 9 T cell receptor beta chains listed below, sequenced in a study of T cell responses to AZD1222 COVID-19 vaccine. Profiled with immunoSEQ multiplex PCR; TCRdb holds only in-frame clones, not every one. The sample records more than 150,000 clones, 75% to 90% being singletons. This specimen consisted of peripheral blood, obtained on day 0 of AZD1222 vaccination. All receptors derive from an adult in good health.

This chain links TRBV28 with TRBJ2-5; 7 positions agree with TRBD1. J lost 5 bases, V lost 5 bases, and 8 bases had no gene match. The CDR3 is made up of 14 amino acids. Germline values: CDR1 MDHEN, CDR2 SYDVKM. The CDR3 DNA is TGTGCCAGCAGTCTGGGACAGCACCCCGAGACCCAGTACTTC. The encoded protein is CASSLGQHPETQYF.

This clone has more than one count but fewer than ten. This rearrangement joins TRBV28 to TRBJ1-4, with 11 positions matching TRBD1. The V and J ends lost 5 bases and 9 bases, in that order; junction bases with no gene match: 17. This CDR3 has 18 residues. Germline V gene lookup returns CDR1 MDHEN and CDR2 SYDVKM. The CDR3 region has the DNA TGTGCCAGCAGTCCCCCGGGGACAGGGGGGCAACTAATGAAAAAACTGTTTTTT. Encoded protein: CASSPPGTGGQLMKKLFF.

The chain links TRBV5-1 to TRBJ2-1; the D is unclear. CDR1 and CDR2 (germline): SGHRS, YFSETQ. The CDR3 has 16 residues. The V end lost 0 bases, the J end lost 3 bases, and 13 bases lay between the germline ends. CDR3 DNA: TGCGCCAGCAGCTTGGCCGGGCTCGAAGGCTACAATGAGCAGTTCTTC. As protein: CASSLAGLEGYNEQFF.

The J gene is TRBJ1-2, the V gene TRBV6-2 or TRBV6-3; possible D gene TRBD1, 5 bases. The CDR3 runs to 13 residues. V was shortened by 6 bases and J by 7 bases, with 15 bases between the two germline ends. The germline V gene encodes CDR1 MNHEY and CDR2 SVGEGT. The CDR3 nucleotides are TGTGCCAGCAGCGAGATTCAGGGAGGTGGCTACACCTTC. Its protein is CASSEIQGGGYTF.

The chain recombines TRBV5-6 with TRBJ2-2; D gene unclear. V shed 4 bases and J shed 1 base, with 11 bases lying between them. Per the germline V gene, CDR1 is SGHDT and CDR2 is YYEEEE. The CDR3 has 15 amino acids. DNA of the CDR3: TGTGCCAGCAGCCCGCCGGCCGTGAACACCGGGGAGCTGTTTTTT. This encodes CASSPPAVNTGELFF.

The rearrangement links TRBV5-1 to TRBJ2-3, with 9 bases fitting TRBD1. Per germline, CDR1 SGHRS and CDR2 YFSETQ. The CDR3 runs to 14 residues. V shed 2 bases, J shed 4 bases, and the junction held 2 bases outside the gene matches. The CDR3 region is CASSFGQGSDTQYF. CDR3 bases: TGCGCCAGCAGCTTTGGACAGGGGTCAGATACGCAGTATTTT.

V gene TRBV7-9 combines with J gene TRBJ1-3; D gene ambiguous. CDR1 is SEHNR and CDR2 is FQNEAQ in the germline V gene (reference sequence). V was pared by 5 bases and J by 1 base, with 6 bases between. The CDR3 is 13 residues long. CDR3 loop: CASSRGSGNTIYF. CDR3 sequence (DNA): TGTGCCAGCAGCCGGGGTTCTGGAAACACCATATATTTT.

J is TRBJ2-1 and V is TRBV3-1 (or the pseudogene TRBV3-2), with 9 bases that match TRBD2. The germline gives CDR1 LGHDT, CDR2 YNNKEL (reference sequence). Losses at the gene ends were 1 base for V and 6 bases for J; bases not matched to a gene: 4. This CDR3 region has 15 residues. The CDR3 region is CASSQAAAGGNEQFF. The CDR3 DNA sequence: TGTGCCAGCAGCCAAGCGGCAGCGGGGGGCAATGAGCAGTTCTTC.

The chain recombines TRBV19 with TRBJ2-2, with D perhaps TRBD1 (6 bases). CDR1 and CDR2 (germline): LNHDA, SQIVND (reference sequence). V lost 7 bases and J 2 bases, leaving 14 bases between the germline ends. The CDR3 is 15 amino acids. For the CDR3, the DNA is TGTGCCAGTACTAACAGGGTTCTAAACACCGGGGAGCTGTTTTTT. Its translation: CASTNRVLNTGELFF. Drawing the rest from reference TRBV19 and TRBJ2-2, the complete variable domain is DGGITQSPKYLFRKEGQNVTLSCEQNLNHDAMYWYRQDPGQGLRLIYYSQIVNDFQKGDIAEGYSVSREKKESFPLTVTSAQKNPTAFYLCASTNRVLNTGELFFGEGSRLTVL.